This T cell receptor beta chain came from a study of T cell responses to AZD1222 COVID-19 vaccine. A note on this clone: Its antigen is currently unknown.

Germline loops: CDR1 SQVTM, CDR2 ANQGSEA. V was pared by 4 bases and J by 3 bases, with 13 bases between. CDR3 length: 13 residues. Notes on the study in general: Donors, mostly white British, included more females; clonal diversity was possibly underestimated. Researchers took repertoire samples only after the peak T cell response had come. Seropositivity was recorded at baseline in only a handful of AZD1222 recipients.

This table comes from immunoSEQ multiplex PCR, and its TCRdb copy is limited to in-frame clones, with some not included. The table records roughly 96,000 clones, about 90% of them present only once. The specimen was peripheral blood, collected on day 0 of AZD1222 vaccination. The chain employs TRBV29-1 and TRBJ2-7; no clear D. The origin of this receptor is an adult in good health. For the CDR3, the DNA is TGCAGCGTTGGCTCAGGACCCGTCTACGAGCAGTACTTC. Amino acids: CSVGSGPVYEQYF.